What follows are 5 T cell receptor beta chains derived from one specimen sequenced in a study of Ad26.COV2.S vaccination and SARS-CoV-2 variants. TCRdb keeps only in-frame clones here, not all; method: immunoSEQ multiplex PCR. The data hold roughly 350,000 clones, with approximately 86% observed a single time. Treatment meaning: about 20 received Ad26.COV2.S at low or high dose, single or two shots; roughly five received placebo; per-sample allocation not given. Sampling was performed 63 days after the first vaccine or placebo injection. Sequencing was performed on peripheral blood, taken in a trial of Ad26.COV2.S vaccine versus placebo. These receptors were obtained from a person aged 18-65 years who received the Ad26.COV2.S COVID-19 vaccine or a placebo.

This chain connects TRBV14 to TRBJ2-5, with D perhaps TRBD2 (5 bases). Germline CDR1 is SGHDN and CDR2 is FVKESK. The V and J ends lost 5 bases and 1 base respectively, with 11 bases between them. The CDR3 extends over 14 amino acids. The CDR3 spells CASSEVRVQETQYF. The CDR3 region has the DNA TGTGCCAGCAGCGAAGTGAGGGTCCAAGAGACCCAGTACTTC.

The V gene is TRBV24-1, the J gene TRBJ2-1; 9 bases match TRBD1. CDR1 and CDR2 (germline): KGHDR, SFDVKD. This CDR3 is built from 15 residues. Unmatched junction bases numbered 7, after V lost 7 bases and J lost 4 bases. The CDR3 region has the DNA TGTGCCACCAGCGAGACAGGGGGAGGGTACAATGAGCAGTTCTTC. This codes for CATSETGGGYNEQFF.

This chain connects TRBV5-4 to TRBJ2-5, with D perhaps TRBD1 (5 bases). Germline V gene sequence: CDR1 SGHNT, CDR2 YYREEE (reference sequence). This CDR3 spans 14 amino acids. Trimming took off 4 bases at V and 5 bases at J, with 15 bases between the two ends. In DNA form, the CDR3 reads TGTGCCAGCAGCGTTGGGTCAGGACACGAGACCCAGTACTTC. This gives the protein CASSVGSGHETQYF.

The V call is TRBV28, the J call TRBJ2-7; D could derive from TRBD1 or TRBD2 (7 bases each). CDR1 is MDHEN and CDR2 is SYDVKM in the germline V gene. The CDR3 length is 16 residues. V lost 5 bases, J lost 0 bases, and 17 bases lay in between. The CDR3 DNA follows: TGTGCCAGCAGTCCCTCAGGGGGGGTGGACTCCTACGAGCAGTACTTC. Amino acids: CASSPSGGVDSYEQYF.

V gene TRBV7-2 combines with J gene TRBJ2-4; possible D gene TRBD2, 6 bases. Trimming pared 5 bases from V and 1 base from J, leaving 15 bases between. In germline, CDR1 is SGHTA, CDR2 FQGNSA. The CDR3 loop spans 16 amino acids. CDR3 nucleotide sequence: TGTGCCAGCAGCCCGGGACTCACGGGGGCCAAAAACATTCAGTACTTC. Protein: CASSPGLTGAKNIQYF. Complete variable domain (other parts from reference TRBV7-2 and TRBJ2-4): GAGVSQSPSNKVTEKGKDVELRCDPISGHTALYWYRQSLGQGLEFLIYFQGNSAPDKSGLPSDRFSAERTGGSVSTLTIQRTQQEDSAVYLCASSPGLTGAKNIQYFGAGTRLSVL.